A selection of T cell receptor beta chains follows, all from one sample in a study of graft-versus-host responses after intestinal transplantation. Generated by immunoSEQ multiplex PCR, the TCRdb table keeps only in-frame clones and is missing some. This sample carries 30,000 to 40,000 clones, around four fifths of them seen once, and the ten largest clones take 3.5%. Sequenced material: PBMCs, taken roughly 1,000 days after transplant. The receptor source for this set is a human patient who received an intestinal transplant, so some T cells may come from the graft donor. Each CDR3 is given with its conserved first and last residue. D genes are given only for firm matches. Part of the rows lack a size; the others show once, few, many or a class for expanded clones.

>TRBV2|-|TRBJ2-5|TRBD2|12
CASKRGGETQYF
TGTGCCAGCAAGCGGGGTGGGGAGACCCAGTACTTC
>TRBV4-2|few|TRBJ2-6|-|16
CASSQEEASGANVLTF
TGTGCCAGCAGCCAAGAAGAAGCCTCTGGGGCCAACGTCCTGACTTTC
>TRBV9|few|TRBJ2-1|TRBD1|15
CASSTRTGGLNEQFF
TGTGCCAGCAGCACACGGACAGGGGGCTTGAATGAGCAGTTCTTC
>TRBV5-4|-|TRBJ2-1|-|16
CASRAGTATTYNEQFF
TGTGCCAGCAGAGCCGGGACTGCTACCACCTACAATGAGCAGTTCTTC
>TRBV5-4|-|TRBJ2-3|TRBD1|14
CASSTPRGRDTQYF
TGTGCCAGCAGCACACCCAGGGGGCGGGATACGCAGTATTTT
>TRBV25-1|-|TRBJ2-7|-|16
CASSAPAGGFSYEQYF
TGTGCCAGCAGTGCCCCCGCCGGGGGATTCTCCTACGAGCAGTACTTC
>TRBV30|-|TRBJ2-4|-|10
CAWNGSRPNF
TGTGCCTGGAATGGGAGTAGGCCGAACTTC
>TRBV4-1|-|TRBJ1-1|-|14
CASSQAGANTEAFF
TGCGCCAGCAGCCAAGCCGGAGCGAACACTGAAGCTTTCTTT
>TRBV5-1|-|TRBJ2-1|TRBD2|15
CASSLLAGGPREQFF
TGCGCCAGCAGCTTACTAGCGGGGGGGCCGAGGGAGCAGTTCTTC
>TRBV29-1|-|TRBJ1-1|-|16
CSVESQAGTINPEAFF
TGCAGCGTTGAAAGCCAGGCCGGGACAATAAACCCTGAAGCTTTCTTT
>TRBV18|-|TRBJ1-1|-|14
CASSSQGVETEAFF
TGTGCCAGCTCATCCCAGGGTGTCGAGACTGAAGCTTTCTTT
>TRBV6-4|-|TRBJ2-3|TRBD2|14
CASSERGGPDTQYF
TGTGCCAGCAGTGAGCGGGGGGGCCCAGATACGCAGTATTTT
>TRBV5-1|-|TRBJ1-1|-|20
CASSLERGFAGQSSDTEAFF
TGCGCCAGCAGCTTGGAACGGGGGTTCGCAGGGCAAAGTTCGGACACTGAAGCTTTCTTT
>TRBV27|-|TRBJ2-1|-|15
CASSLLAGGRNEQFF
TGTGCCAGCAGTTTATTGGCTGGGGGCAGAAATGAGCAGTTCTTC
>TRBV19|-|TRBJ2-7|-|17
CASSIIGPPGSSYEQYF
TGTGCCAGTAGTATAATCGGACCCCCGGGGAGCTCCTACGAGCAGTACTTC
>TRBV6-1|-|TRBJ2-3|TRBD2|19
CASSERAPLAGGGVDTQYF
TGTGCCAGCAGTGAAAGGGCCCCCTTAGCGGGAGGGGGCGTGGATACGCAGTATTTT
>TRBV30|-|TRBJ1-1|-|14
CASSLGSSRTEAFF
TGTGCTAGCTCGCTGGGGAGTTCGAGGACTGAAGCTTTCTTT
>TRBV7-8|-|TRBJ1-2|TRBD1|14
CASSFGQGGYGYTF
TGTGCCAGCAGCTTCGGACAGGGTGGCTATGGCTACACCTTC
>TRBV13|-|TRBJ1-1|TRBD1|14
CASRRDRRGTEAFF
TGTGCCAGCAGACGGGACAGGAGGGGCACTGAAGCTTTCTTT
>TRBV28|-|TRBJ2-2|-|13
CASSFEGAGELFF
TGTGCCAGCAGTTTTGAGGGGGCCGGGGAGCTGTTTTTT
>TRBV10-2|-|TRBJ2-5|TRBD2|13
CASSENGGATQYF
TGCGCCAGCAGTGAAAACGGGGGGGCTACCCAGTACTTC
>TRBV5-6|-|TRBJ2-1|-|13
CASSFWHGGEEFF
TGTGCCAGCAGCTTTTGGCATGGGGGCGAGGAGTTCTTC
>TRBV7-3|once|TRBJ2-2|TRBD1|18
CASSLDPGGTPNTGELFF
TGTGCCAGCAGCTTAGACCCAGGGGGCACTCCGAACACCGGGGAGCTGTTTTTT
>TRBV23-1|-|TRBJ1-4|-|18
CASLGGRPGRGKVEKLFF
TGCGCCTCCCTCGGGGGCAGACCTGGGCGGGGGAAGGTAGAAAAACTGTTTTTT
>TRBV30|-|TRBJ1-6|-|12
CAGGRGNSPLHF
TGTGCCGGGGGACGGGGTAATTCACCCCTCCACTTT
>TRBV4-1|-|TRBJ1-1|-|13
CASSQEVGLGAFF
TGCGCCAGCAGCCAAGAGGTCGGGCTCGGAGCTTTCTTT
>TRBV6-1|-|TRBJ2-2|-|14
CASSKQGLAGELFF
TGTGCCAGCAGTAAGCAGGGTTTGGCCGGGGAGCTGTTTTTT
>TRBV6-1|-|TRBJ2-1|TRBD2|16
CASREGVGLARNEQFF
TGTGCCAGCAGGGAAGGGGTGGGACTAGCGAGAAATGAGCAGTTCTTC
>TRBV5-1|-|TRBJ1-2|-|13
CASSRTEGRGYTF
TGCGCCAGCAGCCGGACAGAGGGCCGGGGCTACACCTTC
>TRBV19|once|TRBJ1-2|-|14
CASSSQSTGYGYTF
TGTGCCAGTAGTTCCCAGTCTACTGGGTATGGCTACACCTTC
>TRBV30|-|TRBJ2-7|TRBD1|17
CAWSRSLGYRGLYEQYF
TGTGCCTGGAGTAGATCCCTCGGGTACAGGGGCCTCTACGAGCAGTACTTC
>TRBV10-1|-|TRBJ2-1|-|15
CASSESARVINEQFF
TGCGCCAGCAGTGAGTCGGCCAGGGTTATCAATGAGCAGTTCTTC
>TRBV11-1|-|TRBJ2-4|-|15
CASSLVGSGSNIQYF
TGTGCCAGCAGCTTAGTCGGAAGTGGGTCAAACATTCAGTACTTC
>TRBV7-2|-|TRBJ2-7|-|12
CASSFATYEQYF
TGTGCCAGCAGCTTCGCAACCTACGAGCAGTACTTC
>TRBV6-1|few|TRBJ1-1|-|12
CASQRGNTEAFF
TGTGCCAGCCAAAGGGGGAACACTGAAGCTTTCTTT
>TRBV19|few|TRBJ2-5|TRBD2|15
CASKESGTSTETQYF
TGTGCCAGTAAGGAGTCCGGGACTAGTACGGAGACCCAGTACTTC
>TRBV10-3|once|TRBJ2-5|TRBD1|13
CAISSGTEETQYF
TGTGCCATCAGCTCCGGGACAGAAGAGACCCAGTACTTC
>TRBV28|once|TRBJ1-4|-|18
CASRPAPGIRSANEKLFF
TGTGCCAGCAGGCCCGCCCCCGGAATTAGGTCGGCTAATGAAAAACTGTTTTTT
>TRBV5-1|once|TRBJ2-5|TRBD2|17
CASSPGLAGSGRQTQYF
TGCGCCAGCAGCCCGGGACTAGCGGGAAGCGGTCGGCAGACCCAGTACTTC
>TRBV4-1|-|TRBJ2-5|TRBD2|15
CASSQNSGGQETQYF
TGCGCCAGCAGCCAAAATAGCGGGGGGCAAGAGACCCAGTACTTC
>TRBV2|-|TRBJ1-1|-|20
CASSVSTRPGGSSMNTEAFF
TGTGCCAGCAGTGTTTCCACAAGACCGGGTGGGTCGTCGATGAACACTGAAGCTTTCTTT
>TRBV18|-|TRBJ2-2|-|15
CASSSRGATTGELFF
TGTGCCAGCTCATCTCGGGGGGCCACCACCGGGGAGCTGTTTTTT
>TRBV5-1|-|TRBJ2-1|TRBD2|16
CASSLEAGGVNNEQFF
TGCGCCAGCAGCTTGGAAGCGGGGGGAGTAAACAATGAGCAGTTCTTC
>TRBV9|-|TRBJ1-3|-|15
CASSAGSSSGNTIYF
TGTGCCAGCAGCGCCGGCAGTTCATCTGGAAACACCATATATTTT
>TRBV5-5|once|TRBJ2-1|-|12
CASSGGGDEQFF
TGTGCCAGCAGCGGCGGTGGCGATGAGCAGTTCTTC
>TRBV5-8|-|TRBJ2-1|-|15
CASSLRDFPFEEQFF
TGTGCCAGCAGCTTGAGGGACTTCCCTTTCGAGGAGCAGTTCTTC
>TRBV7-8|-|TRBJ1-5|TRBD1|16
CASSLETGGSNQPQHF
TGTGCCAGCAGCTTAGAAACAGGGGGCAGCAATCAGCCCCAGCATTTT
>TRBV30|-|TRBJ2-7|-|12
CAWSTGNYEQYF
TGTGCCTGGAGCACAGGGAACTACGAGCAGTACTTC
>TRBV6-1|few|TRBJ2-5|-|15
CASSEALRDRKTQYF
TGTGCCAGCAGTGAAGCGCTTCGGGACCGAAAGACCCAGTACTTC
>TRBV21-1|-|TRBJ2-7|-|18
CASSKGRVADRSSYEQYF
TGTGCCAGCAGCAAAGGACGGGTTGCGGACAGGAGCTCCTACGAGCAGTACTTC
>TRBV28|-|TRBJ2-3|TRBD2|14
CAKYGTSGRDTQYF
TGTGCCAAATACGGGACTAGCGGGAGGGATACGCAGTATTTT
>TRBV10-3|few|TRBJ2-7|-|14
CAISDGTVSYEQYF
TGTGCCATCAGTGACGGGACGGTCTCCTACGAGCAGTACTTC
>TRBV10-3|-|TRBJ1-5|-|14
CAISEGGSNQPQHF
TGTGCCATCAGTGAGGGGGGTAGCAATCAGCCCCAGCATTTT
>TRBV18|-|TRBJ1-4|-|13
CASSPLGGEKLFF
TGTGCCAGCTCACCACTGGGGGGCGAAAAACTGTTTTTT
>TRBV7-9|few|TRBJ2-5|-|15
CASSSAYQAQETQYF
TGTGCCAGCAGCTCAGCATATCAGGCACAAGAGACCCAGTACTTC
>TRBV9|-|TRBJ1-1|-|13
CASSALIQGEAFF
TGTGCCAGCAGCGCCTTGATCCAGGGTGAAGCTTTCTTT
>TRBV5-1|-|TRBJ2-2|-|15
CASSGGLRDTGELFF
TGCGCCAGCAGCGGGGGGCTTCGGGACACCGGGGAGCTGTTTTTT
>TRBV7-8|-|TRBJ2-7|-|15
CASSLAGRMVYEQYF
TGTGCCAGCAGCTTAGCCGGAAGGATGGTGTACGAGCAGTACTTC
>TRBV4-1|-|TRBJ1-3|TRBD1|17
CASSPLPTGGSGNTIYF
TGCGCCAGCAGCCCCCTCCCGACAGGGGGCTCTGGAAACACCATATATTTT